This section outlines one T cell receptor (beta chain) sequence together with its context. Its antigen is unknown. This specimen comes from a study of CD8 T cells in ankylosing spondylitis. Study outcomes and limitations: Clones that were linked to disease were CD8+ and were relatively rare in peripheral blood.

MiXCR, applied by TCRdb to the 5' RACE reads, yields one record per CDR3 protein. The sample records fewer than 200,000 distinct CDR3 sequences, 15% to 20% being singletons. Input material: blood, either unsorted or a sorted T cell fraction (not recorded which). The sequence was obtained from a male donor aged 10 to 30 with ankylosing spondylitis or in good health (not recorded which).

The DNA of the CDR3 is TGCAGCGGTCGGGAGGCCAACTACAATGAGCAGTTCTTC. Protein: CSGREANYNEQFF. V gene TRBV29-1 combines with J gene TRBJ2-1; TRBD2 agrees at 7 bases. Germline CDR1 SQVTM, CDR2 ANQGSEA. With 7 bases clipped from V and 3 bases from J, the junction kept 6 bases outside the gene matches. This CDR3 has 13 amino acids.